These T cell receptor beta chains were read from a single sample in a study of T cells and Merkel cell carcinoma outcomes. Method: immunoSEQ multiplex PCR; TCRdb's copy keeps in-frame clones and lacks some. Of roughly 440 clones listed, under 90% were seen once; the top ten hold about 8%. The sample consisted of tumor tissue from Merkel cell carcinoma. The source of these receptors is a human donor with Merkel cell carcinoma. Both conserved end residues are part of each CDR3. Each record gives: clone size, V gene, J gene, D gene, CDR3 DNA, CDR3 protein. The D gene is left open where the match is weak. Rows may omit the clone size; those that give it use once, few, many or a size class.

once	TRBV28	TRBJ2-3	TRBD1	TGTGCCAGCAGAGGGGGCGGTAGCACAGATACGCAGTATTTT	CASRGGGSTDTQYF
NA	TRBV7-9	TRBJ2-3	NA	TGTGCCAGCAGCTTAGTTTCGTCTAGCGCAGATACGCAGTATTTT	CASSLVSSSADTQYF
NA	TRBV14	TRBJ2-2	NA	TGTGCCAGCAGCCGTACAGGGATGGCCGGGGAGCTGTTTTTT	CASSRTGMAGELFF
NA	TRBV28	TRBJ1-6	NA	TGTGCCAGCAGTTTATTCGTCAGGCCCCTTAATTCACCCCTCCACTTT	CASSLFVRPLNSPLHF
NA	TRBV7-9	TRBJ2-2	NA	TGTGCCAGCAGCAAAACAGGGACGAACACCGGGGAGCTGTTTTTT	CASSKTGTNTGELFF
NA	TRBV7-9	TRBJ2-4	TRBD2	TGTGCCAGCAGCATCATAGCGGGACTTTCTAACATTCAGTACTTC	CASSIIAGLSNIQYF
NA	TRBV6-5	TRBJ2-1	NA	TGTGCCAGCAGTTATGGGGGGTTATCCTACAATGAGCAGTTCTTC	CASSYGGLSYNEQFF
once	TRBV10-3	TRBJ1-5	TRBD1	TGTGCCATCAGTGAGGTCCGGGACAGGGGAAATAGCAATCAGCCCCAGCATTTT	CAISEVRDRGNSNQPQHF
NA	TRBV14	TRBJ1-1	NA	TGTGCCAGCAGCTCCCTCTACAGAGGGGAGTTCATGAACACTGAAGCTTTCTTT	CASSSLYRGEFMNTEAFF
NA	TRBV7-6	TRBJ1-2	NA	TGTGCCAGCAGCTTAGGGCAGGGACTGTATGGCTACACCTTC	CASSLGQGLYGYTF
NA	TRBV21-1	TRBJ1-3	NA	TGTGCCAGCAGAGTGAGACTACAACACGCACGAAACACCATATATTTT	CASRVRLQHARNTIYF
NA	TRBV11-2	TRBJ1-6	NA	TGTGCCAGCAGCGCCGGTCAGCGGGACTCACCCCTTCACTTT	CASSAGQRDSPLHF
NA	TRBV30	TRBJ2-2	TRBD1	TGTGCCTGGAGGTACGGGACAGGCGGCACCGGGGAGCTGTTTTTT	CAWRYGTGGTGELFF
NA	TRBV10-3	TRBJ2-2	NA	TGTGCCATCAGTGAGTCCAGGGGCGGCCTGCCCGGGGAGCTGTTTTTT	CAISESRGGLPGELFF
NA	TRBV11-3	TRBJ2-6	NA	TGTGCCAGCAGCTATATTTGCTCTCGACAAAGTCGGGCCAACGTCCTGACTTTC	CASSYICSRQSRANVLTF
NA	TRBV7-9	TRBJ1-5	TRBD1	TGTGCCAGCAGCGCGACAGGGGCTGGCAATCAGCCCCAGCATTTT	CASSATGAGNQPQHF
NA	TRBV9	TRBJ2-3	NA	TGTGCCAGCAGCCTAGAGGGGGGCAGGGGTTTAACCGCCCGGGCAGATACGCAGTATTTT	CASSLEGGRGLTARADTQYF
NA	TRBV18	TRBJ1-5	NA	TGTGCCAGCTCACGAGTTACGCATCAGCCCCAGCATTTT	CASSRVTHQPQHF
NA	TRBV7-2	TRBJ2-1	NA	TGTGCCAGCAGCTTAGACGGGGACCAGTTCTTC	CASSLDGDQFF
NA	TRBV5-1	TRBJ1-2	NA	TGCGCCAGCAGCGATGGGCCGGCGCATGGCTACACCTTC	CASSDGPAHGYTF
NA	TRBV7-2	TRBJ2-1	NA	TGTGCCAGTAAAACCTACAATGAGCAGTTCTTC	CASKTYNEQFF
NA	TRBV2	TRBJ1-5	TRBD1	TGTGCCAGCAGCTCCGACTTCTCGGGACAGGGGATGGCCAAGGGTCAGCCCCAGCATTTT	CASSSDFSGQGMAKGQPQHF
NA	TRBV5-1	TRBJ1-3	TRBD1	TGCGCCAGCAGCCCCCTGGACAGGGGAAACACCATATATTTT	CASSPLDRGNTIYF
NA	TRBV4-1	TRBJ1-2	NA	TGCGCCAGCAGCCAAGGTGACGGTTATGGCTACACCTTC	CASSQGDGYGYTF
NA	TRBV11-2	TRBJ1-2	TRBD1	TGTGCCAGCAGCCCTGGTCGGACAGGGAGAAGGTCTAACTATGGCTACACCTTC	CASSPGRTGRRSNYGYTF
NA	TRBV19	TRBJ1-4	TRBD1	TGTGCCACTGCGGGACAGTTTAATGAAAAACTGTTTTTT	CATAGQFNEKLFF
once	TRBV18	TRBJ1-1	NA	TGTGCCAGCTCACAGGCCCTATTGAACACTGAAGCTTTCTTT	CASSQALLNTEAFF